This T cell receptor beta chain was documented in a study of blood T cell repertoires in COVID-19. Study-wide context: The samples span acute and convalescent COVID-19 from the United States, Italy and Spain. Sources were T cells, B-cell-depleted T cells, or PBMCs; the material itself was cDNA or gDNA.

The count of this clone is one. The CDR3 runs to 17 residues. The germline gives CDR1 SGHRS, CDR2 YFSETQ. V shed 4 bases, J shed 5 bases, and the junction held 16 bases outside the gene matches. Clones were read by immunoSEQ multiplex PCR, and TCRdb kept only the in-frame ones, dropping some. The table lists roughly 250,000 clones, approximately 90% of them singletons, with roughly 3.6% in the top ten. Sequences were obtained from peripheral blood. The TCR was taken from a woman between 35 and 50 years old with acute or convalescent COVID-19. The chain joins TRBV5-1 to TRBJ2-5, with 8 bases that match TRBD2. The CDR3 loop is CASSAAPSGGREETQYF. DNA of the CDR3: TGCGCCAGCAGCGCGGCCCCTTCGGGGGGGCGGGAGGAGACCCAGTACTTC.